What follows is one T cell receptor beta chain and its context. The antigen remains unidentified. The data belong to a study of T cell responses to AZD1222 COVID-19 vaccine. Study results and caveats: Targets within unmutated variant regions were reportedly found for nearly half of spike-specific TCRs. Spike-specific TCR breadth and depth rose after two AZD1222 doses. Clonal diversity was possibly underestimated; the donors were predominantly white British and more often female.

The V and J ends lost 3 bases and 11 bases respectively, with 13 bases between them. The CDR3 has 12 residues. Per the germline V gene, CDR1 is LNHDA and CDR2 is SQIVND (reference sequence). Clones were read by immunoSEQ multiplex PCR, and TCRdb kept only the in-frame ones, dropping some. Altogether tens of thousands of clones are present, more than 85% being singletons, with the ten largest covering roughly 4.5%. The sample consisted of peripheral blood, taken 28 days after the second AZD1222 dose. The clonotype comes from an adult who received the AZD1222 COVID-19 vaccine. This sequence joins TRBV19 and TRBJ1-1, with D unresolved. CDR3 region: CASSISVKGAFF. In DNA, the CDR3 is TGTGCCAGTAGTATCTCGGTAAAGGGTGCTTTCTTT.